Listed here are 31 T cell receptor beta chains from one sample, sequenced in a study of T cells in Graves' hyperthyroidism and ophthalmopathy. Amplified TCR beta CDR3 regions came from RNA transcripts. RT-PCR in the first round (using the HTBI primer set) targeted the TCR CDR3. One entry per CDR3 protein, called by TCRdb with MiXCR from the multiplex PCR reads. The data contain some 440,000 distinct CDR3 sequences, around 16% of them singletons. Sequencing used blood. All receptors derive from a woman between 18 and 29 years old with Graves' hyperthyroidism.

This clonotype was seen at least ten times. The chain is built from TRBV6-1 and TRBJ2-3; a possible D gene is TRBD1 (5 bases). CDR1 and CDR2 from the germline V gene are MNHNS and SASEGT. V lost 6 bases, J lost 0 bases, and 13 bases lay in between. This CDR3 has 15 amino acids. The CDR3 region has the DNA TGTGCCAGCAGGCCCAGGGATTCGAGCACAGATACGCAGTATTTT. Translating it yields CASRPRDSSTDTQYF.

This clonotype showed up many times. The chain employs TRBV18 and TRBJ2-2, with 7 bases that match TRBD2. V dropped 3 bases and J dropped 4; count of bases not matched to a gene: 5. The germline V gene encodes CDR1 KGHSH and CDR2 LQKENI. The CDR3 is 15 amino acids. This CDR3 is CASSPSSGSTGELFF. DNA for the CDR3: TGTGCCAGCTCACCCTCTAGCGGTTCCACCGGGGAGCTGTTTTTT. The full variable domain, its missing parts supplied by reference TRBV18 and TRBJ2-2, is NAGVMQNPRHLVRRRGQEARLRCSPMKGHSHVYWYRQLPEEGLKFMVYLQKENIIDESGMPKERFSAEFPKEGPSILRIQQVVRGDSAAYFCASSPSSGSTGELFFGEGSRLTVL.

This clonotype was counted ten times or more. The chain links TRBV7-3 to TRBJ1-6; tentative D call: TRBD1 (5 bases). CDR1 is SGHTA and CDR2 is FQGTGA in the germline V gene. The CDR3 covers 13 residues. The V end lost 2 bases, the J end lost 9 bases, and 8 bases lay between the germline ends. CDR3 DNA sequence: TGTGCCAGCAGCTTAGCCGGGGGTTCACCCCTCCACTTT. Translating it yields CASSLAGGSPLHF.

The chain couples TRBV5-1 to TRBJ2-5, with 7 nucleotides matching TRBD1. V was pared by 0 bases and J by 2 bases, with 4 bases of the junction left unmatched. This CDR3 has 15 amino acids. Germline V gives CDR1 SGHRS, CDR2 YFSETQ. DNA of the CDR3: TGCGCCAGCAGCTTGGGTACAGGGGCTCAAGAGACCCAGTACTTC. This encodes CASSLGTGAQETQYF.

This clonotype was recorded at least ten times. The rearrangement joins TRBV3-1 to TRBJ2-1, with D maybe TRBD2 (5 bases). The V gene lost 0 bases and the J gene lost 0 bases, with 12 bases spanning the gap. The CDR3 has 17 residues. Germline V lookup: CDR1 LGHDT, CDR2 YNNKEL (reference sequence). CDR3 protein: CASSQEEASYSYNEQFF. Here the CDR3 DNA reads TGTGCCAGCAGCCAAGAAGAGGCTAGCTACTCCTACAATGAGCAGTTCTTC.

The V call is TRBV19, the J call TRBJ1-2; TRBD1 aligns across 12 bases. CDR3 length: 15 residues. With V trimmed by 7 bases and J by 3 bases, 6 bases remained unmatched. Per the germline V gene, CDR1 is LNHDA and CDR2 is SQIVND (reference sequence). Here the CDR3 reads CASNRDRGPYYGYTF. CDR3 in DNA: TGTGCCAGTAACCGGGACAGGGGGCCCTACTATGGCTACACCTTC.

In DNA form, the CDR3 reads TGTGCCAGTAGTATGACAGGGAATGGCTACACCTTC. It translates to CASSMTGNGYTF. The chain is built from TRBV19 and TRBJ1-2; TRBD1 matches at 7 bases. Germline trimming cut 3 bases from V and 6 bases from J; bases unmatched to any gene: 1. The CDR3 extends over 12 amino acids. Germline V gene data show CDR1 as LNHDA and CDR2 as SQIVND (reference sequence).

This clonotype appeared many times. The V gene is TRBV6-2 or TRBV6-3, the J gene TRBJ1-5; no reliable D call. The length of the CDR3 is 14 residues. Trimming took 2 bases from V and 9 from J, leaving 14 bases between them. Germline lookup yields CDR1 MNHEY and CDR2 SVGEGT. CDR3 residues: CASSYDRLEWPQHF. DNA of the CDR3: TGTGCCAGCAGTTACGACCGCCTTGAATGGCCCCAGCATTTT.

This clonotype was seen at least ten times. For the CDR3, the DNA is TGTGCCAGCAGCTTACGGGGGATAGATACGCAGTATTTT. It yields the protein CASSLRGIDTQYF. J is TRBJ2-3 and V is TRBV11-2; a possible D gene is TRBD2 (6 bases). The CDR3 consists of 13 residues. Trimming took off 2 bases at V and 5 bases at J, with 8 bases between the two ends. Per the germline V gene, CDR1 is SGHAT and CDR2 is FQNNGV.

This clonotype was seen a few times. J is TRBJ2-7 and V is TRBV2; 7 positions agree with TRBD1. The CDR3 extends over 14 amino acids. Germline V lookup: CDR1 SNHLY, CDR2 FYNNEI. The junction had 5 bases not matched to a gene; V was cut back by 2 bases and J by 4 bases. CDR3 region: CASSEKRQGYEQYF. The CDR3 DNA is TGTGCCAGCAGTGAAAAGAGACAGGGATACGAGCAGTACTTC. Based on the CDR3 plus reference TRBV2 and TRBJ2-7, the full variable domain is EPEVTQTPSHQVTQMGQEVILRCVPISNHLYFYWYRQILGQKVEFLVSFYNNEISEKSEIFDDQFSVERPDGSNFTLKIRSTKLEDSAMYFCASSEKRQGYEQYFGPGTRLTVT.

In this sample, this clonotype turned up many times. The chain joins TRBV4-1 to TRBJ1-1, with TRBD1 as a possible D gene (5 bases). Trimming removed 6 bases at V and 11 bases at J, with 19 bases between. The length of the CDR3 is 13 residues. Per germline, CDR1 MGHRA and CDR2 YSYEKL. The CDR3 loop reads CASSYTWGLTAFF. CDR3 DNA sequence: TGCGCCAGCAGTTACACGTGGGGACTCACGGCTTTCTTT.

Only a few counts were recorded for this clonotype. The chain employs TRBV24-1 and TRBJ2-1; 13 bases agree with TRBD2. The V gene end was trimmed by 4 bases and the J gene end by 8 bases; junction bases not matched to a gene: 1. The germline V gene has CDR1 KGHDR and CDR2 SFDVKD. The CDR3 sequence is 14 residues long. DNA for the CDR3: TGTGCCACCAGTGAGGGACTAGCGGGATATGAGCAGTTCTTC. This gives the protein CATSEGLAGYEQFF.

This clonotype was observed at least ten times. The chain couples TRBV2 to TRBJ1-5; 7 bases map to TRBD1. The V gene's germline CDR1 is SNHLY and CDR2 FYNNEI. Trimming took 5 bases from V and 6 from J; bases not matched to a gene: 7. This CDR3 contains 14 residues. CDR3 region: CASSFRGAFQPQHF. The CDR3 coding sequence is TGTGCCAGCAGTTTCAGGGGGGCCTTTCAGCCCCAGCATTTT.

The V gene is TRBV20-1, the J gene TRBJ1-3, with D hard to call. The germline gives CDR1 DFQATT, CDR2 SNEGSKA (reference sequence). The CDR3 runs to 12 residues. The V end lost 3 bases, the J end lost 4 bases, and 7 bases lay between the germline ends. This chain's CDR3 is CSASGGGNTIYF. The CDR3 nucleotides read TGCAGTGCTAGCGGCGGGGGAAACACCATATATTTT.

This clonotype was detected many times. V is TRBV6-1 and J is TRBJ1-3; TRBD1 is a possible D gene (6 bases). The ends were cut back, 5 bases at V and 4 bases at J, with 12 bases in the middle. CDR3 length: 14 amino acids. The germline CDR1 and CDR2 sequences are MNHNS and SASEGT. The CDR3 DNA reads TGTGCCAGCAGTATTGGACAGCTCGGAAACACCATATATTTT. It translates to CASSIGQLGNTIYF.

Only a few counts were recorded for this clonotype. The junction departs from germline at one end; a sequencing error may be responsible. The V and J genes are TRBV5-4 and TRBJ2-3, with D maybe TRBD1 (6 bases). The germline V gene encodes CDR1 SGHNT and CDR2 YYREEE (reference sequence). This CDR3 comprises 16 residues. The CDR3, as DNA: TGTGCCAGTAAACCCGGGACACCCACCTCCACAGGTACGCAGTATTTT. Its protein product is CASKPGTPTSTGTQYF. The variable domain in full, completed from reference TRBV5-4 and TRBJ2-3, reads ETGVTQSPTHLIKTRGQQVTLRCSSQSGHNTVSWYQQALGQGPQFIFQYYREEENGRGNFPPRFSGLQFPNYSSELNVNALELDDSALYLCASKPGTPTSTGTQYFGPGTRLTVL.

This clonotype showed up many times. The rearrangement joins TRBV12-3 or TRBV12-4 to TRBJ1-6; D not certain. The CDR3 covers 15 residues. V was clipped by 5 bases and J by 7 bases, with 15 bases between them. CDR3 DNA sequence: TGTGCCAGCAGTACCGGGCCCTTGGAAAATTCACCCCTCCACTTT. It is translated as CASSTGPLENSPLHF.

The V call is TRBV20-1, the J call TRBJ2-1; 8 bases fit TRBD2. This CDR3 is 14 amino acids long. Germline V gives CDR1 DFQATT, CDR2 SNEGSKA (reference sequence). The V gene end was trimmed by 7 bases and the J gene end by 4 bases; junction bases not matched to a gene: 9. The CDR3 DNA reads TGCAGTGTGATGCGGGAGGCGGGATACAATGAGCAGTTCTTC. Translation: CSVMREAGYNEQFF.

This clonotype occurred many times. J is TRBJ1-3 and V is TRBV12-3 or TRBV12-4, with D hard to call. The CDR3 loop spans 12 amino acids. Trimming left V 5 bases short and J 10 bases short, with 12 bases between. CDR3 nucleotides: TGTGCCAGCAGTCGCCAGACAACAACCATATATTTT. Translated: CASSRQTTTIYF.

At least ten counts were recorded for this clonotype. V gene TRBV28 combines with J gene TRBJ2-2; weak D call: TRBD2 (6 bases). There are 13 residues in the CDR3. V was shortened by 7 bases and J by 8 bases, with 14 bases between the two germline ends. CDR1 and CDR2 (germline): MDHEN, SYDVKM. The CDR3 is CASTLWGLGELFF. In nucleotides, the CDR3 is TGTGCCAGCACCTTGTGGGGACTGGGGGAGCTGTTTTTT.

In this sample, this clonotype turned up a few times. CDR3 sequence: CASSFGAVTDTQYF. For the CDR3, the DNA is TGCGCCAGCAGCTTTGGGGCAGTCACAGATACGCAGTATTTT. This chain connects TRBV5-1 to TRBJ2-3; D possibly corresponds to TRBD1 (5 bases). Deletions cut 2 bases from V and 2 bases from J, with 9 bases between. The germline gives CDR1 SGHRS, CDR2 YFSETQ. The CDR3 length is 14 residues.

The CDR3 DNA is TGTGCCAGCAGCGTAGAGGACTTTTGGGGGACCCAGCATTTT. As protein: CASSVEDFWGTQHF. The V call is TRBV9, the J call TRBJ1-5; D might be TRBD1 (5 bases). V gave up 0 bases and J gave up 11 bases, with 15 bases separating them. Germline V gene lookup returns CDR1 SGDLS and CDR2 YYNGEE. The CDR3 contains 14 residues.

This clonotype was seen repeatedly, ten times or more. The chain combines TRBV3-1 with TRBJ2-1; 8 bases map to TRBD2. Germline assignment: CDR1 LGHDT and CDR2 YNNKEL (reference sequence). V lost 1 base to trimming and J lost 6 bases; unmatched junction nucleotides: 5. The CDR3 consists of 15 residues. The CDR3 bases are TGTGCCAGCAGCCAAGTTCGGGGGGGCAGCAATGAGCAGTTCTTC. This encodes CASSQVRGGSNEQFF.

This clonotype appeared many times. The chain links TRBV4-1 to TRBJ2-7; 11 nucleotides match TRBD2. V was pared by 2 bases and J by 1 base, with 4 bases of the junction left unmatched. Germline V lookup: CDR1 MGHRA, CDR2 YSYEKL. This CDR3 has 16 residues. This chain's CDR3 is CASSQPLAGESYEQYF. The CDR3 DNA is TGCGCCAGCAGCCAACCACTAGCGGGAGAATCCTACGAGCAGTACTTC.

The chain carries TRBV20-1 and TRBJ1-2; tentatively, D is TRBD1 (5 bases). The ends were cut back, 6 bases at V and 2 bases at J, with 16 bases in the middle. The CDR3 contains 14 residues. Germline V gives CDR1 DFQATT, CDR2 SNEGSKA (reference sequence). This CDR3 reads CSANPTAYNYGYTF. The CDR3 nucleotides read TGCAGTGCGAACCCGACAGCCTACAACTATGGCTACACCTTC.

In this sample, this clonotype turned up many times. The genes are TRBV5-8 and TRBJ2-3, with TRBD1 matching 7 bases. The CDR3 spans 15 residues. V lost 2 bases and J lost 1; bases outside the gene matches: 4. Germline assignment: CDR1 SGHTS and CDR2 YDEGEE. The CDR3 spells CASSLQGSGTDTQYF. Here the CDR3 DNA reads TGTGCCAGCAGCTTACAGGGGTCGGGCACAGATACGCAGTATTTT.

V is TRBV19 and J is TRBJ2-7; D gene unclear. Trimming pared 3 bases from V and 1 base from J, leaving 10 bases between. Germline V gives CDR1 LNHDA, CDR2 SQIVND (reference sequence). This CDR3 region has 14 residues. CDR3 region: CASSIHSASYEQYF. CDR3 DNA sequence: TGTGCCAGTAGTATTCACAGCGCTTCCTACGAGCAGTACTTC.

This clonotype was seen ten or more times. This chain joins TRBV12-5 and TRBJ2-6; D is unclear. There are 13 residues in the CDR3. CDR1 and CDR2 (germline): LGHNT, FRNRAP. V was pared by 10 bases and J by 0 bases, with 7 bases between. The chain's CDR3 is CANTVSGANVLTF. DNA for the CDR3: TGTGCTAATACGGTCTCTGGGGCCAACGTCCTGACTTTC.

The V and J genes are TRBV20-1 and TRBJ2-2; the match to TRBD2 covers 13 bases. This CDR3 region has 16 residues. Germline trimming cut 2 bases from V and 3 bases from J; bases unmatched to any gene: 3. CDR1 and CDR2 (germline): DFQATT, SNEGSKA (reference sequence). The CDR3: CSARPGTSGDTGELFF. CDR3 DNA sequence: TGCAGTGCTAGACCCGGGACTAGCGGGGACACCGGGGAGCTGTTTTTT.

This clonotype was observed many times. The chain couples TRBV12-5 to TRBJ1-6, with a possible D match to TRBD1 (5 bases). V lost 6 bases and J 8 bases, leaving 14 bases between the germline ends. CDR1 is LGHNT, CDR2 FRNRAP, per germline. The CDR3 consists of 14 residues. CDR3 sequence: CASGQGREDSPLHF. CDR3 bases: TGTGCTAGTGGCCAAGGCAGGGAGGATTCACCCCTCCACTTT.

In its sample, this clonotype was seen many times. J is TRBJ2-5 and V is TRBV7-2, with D possibly being TRBD2 (6 bases). Germline CDR1 is SGHTA and CDR2 is FQGNSA. This CDR3 has 16 amino acids. V was pared by 4 bases and J by 5 bases, with 20 bases between. The CDR3, as DNA: TGTGCCAGCAGCTCAAAGCGCCTAGCGTATGTCGAGACCCAGTACTTC. Its protein product is CASSSKRLAYVETQYF.